The T cell receptor beta chain under discussion was sequenced for a study of blood T cells in healthy people across ages. Study summary: Template-switching capture recovered about one barcoded beta molecule per two T cells.

Whole-study findings and limits: Naive CD4+ cell counts and diversity both ran higher in long-lived than in aged donors.

This clonotype was counted only a few times. The target antigen is unknown. With a J-beta primer mix and a sample-barcoded 5' primer, a second PCR ran 7 to 11 cycles. A single record per CDR3 protein comes from TCRdb applying MiXCR to the 5' RACE reads. The table lists roughly 1,500,000 distinct CDR3 sequences, about 35% of them singletons. The ends were cut back, 5 bases at V and 5 bases at J, with 16 bases in the middle. The CDR3 has 14 residues. Germline lookup yields CDR1 SGHTA and CDR2 FQGNSA. This receptor was taken from a woman in her 30s in good health. The sample consisted of blood. The V call is TRBV7-2, the J call TRBJ2-7; D is possibly TRBD1 or TRBD2 (5 bases each). CDR3 DNA sequence: TGTGCCAGCAGCCCGCGAGGGGTAGCCCACGAGCAGTACTTC. Protein product: CASSPRGVAHEQYF.